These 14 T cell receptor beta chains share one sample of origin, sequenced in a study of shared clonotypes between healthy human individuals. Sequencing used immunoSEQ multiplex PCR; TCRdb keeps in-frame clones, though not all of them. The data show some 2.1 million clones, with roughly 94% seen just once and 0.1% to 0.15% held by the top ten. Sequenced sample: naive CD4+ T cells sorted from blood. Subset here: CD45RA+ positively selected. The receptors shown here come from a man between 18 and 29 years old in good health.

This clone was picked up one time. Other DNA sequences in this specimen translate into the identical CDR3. The CDR3 DNA sequence: TGTGCCAGCAGTTCAACAGGGGGACCCTACGAGCAGTACTTC. As protein: CASSSTGGPYEQYF. The V and J genes are TRBV28 and TRBJ2-7; TRBD1 matches at 8 bases. V was pared by 4 bases and J by 2 bases, with 4 bases of the junction left unmatched. Germline assignment: CDR1 MDHEN and CDR2 SYDVKM. The CDR3 spans 14 residues.

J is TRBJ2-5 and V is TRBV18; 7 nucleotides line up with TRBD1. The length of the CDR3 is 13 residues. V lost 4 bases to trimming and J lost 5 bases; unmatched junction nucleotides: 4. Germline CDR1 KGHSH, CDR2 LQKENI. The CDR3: CASSRDRDETQYF. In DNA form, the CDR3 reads TGTGCCAGCTCACGGGACAGAGACGAGACCCAGTACTTC.

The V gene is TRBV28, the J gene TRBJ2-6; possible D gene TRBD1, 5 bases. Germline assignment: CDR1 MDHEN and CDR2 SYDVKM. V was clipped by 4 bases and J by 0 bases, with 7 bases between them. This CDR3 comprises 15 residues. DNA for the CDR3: TGTGCCAGCAGTTCGACAGTCTCTGGGGCCAACGTCCTGACTTTC. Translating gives CASSSTVSGANVLTF.

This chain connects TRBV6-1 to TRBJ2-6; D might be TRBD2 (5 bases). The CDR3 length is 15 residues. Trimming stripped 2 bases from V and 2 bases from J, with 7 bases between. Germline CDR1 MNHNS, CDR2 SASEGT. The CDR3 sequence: CASSEMGAGANVLTF. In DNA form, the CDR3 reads TGTGCCAGCAGTGAAATGGGAGCTGGGGCCAACGTCCTGACTTTC.

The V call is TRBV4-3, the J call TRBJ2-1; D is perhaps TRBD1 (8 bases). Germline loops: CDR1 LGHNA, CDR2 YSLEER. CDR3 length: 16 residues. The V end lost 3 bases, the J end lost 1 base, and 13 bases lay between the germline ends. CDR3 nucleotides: TGCGCCAGCAGCCAGCGGGGGACAGGTTCCTACAATGAGCAGTTCTTC. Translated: CASSQRGTGSYNEQFF.

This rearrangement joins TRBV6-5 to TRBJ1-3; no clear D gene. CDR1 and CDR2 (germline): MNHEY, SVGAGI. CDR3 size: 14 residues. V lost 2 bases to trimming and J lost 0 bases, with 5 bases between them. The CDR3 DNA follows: TGTGCCAGCAGTTACGCGGTCTCTGGAAACACCATATATTTT. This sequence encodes CASSYAVSGNTIYF.

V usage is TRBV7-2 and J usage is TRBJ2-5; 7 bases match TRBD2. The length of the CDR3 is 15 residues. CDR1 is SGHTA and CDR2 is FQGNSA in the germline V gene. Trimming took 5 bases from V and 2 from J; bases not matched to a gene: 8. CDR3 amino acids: CASSAAWGGQETQYF. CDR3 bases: TGTGCCAGCAGCGCAGCCTGGGGGGGGCAAGAGACCCAGTACTTC.

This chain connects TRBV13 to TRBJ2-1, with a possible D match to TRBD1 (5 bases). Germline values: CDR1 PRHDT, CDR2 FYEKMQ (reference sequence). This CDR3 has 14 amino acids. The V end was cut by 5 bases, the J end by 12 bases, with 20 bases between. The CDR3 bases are TGTGCCAGCAGCCCAGAACAGGCGGTGTTTCGGCAGTTCTTC. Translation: CASSPEQAVFRQFF.

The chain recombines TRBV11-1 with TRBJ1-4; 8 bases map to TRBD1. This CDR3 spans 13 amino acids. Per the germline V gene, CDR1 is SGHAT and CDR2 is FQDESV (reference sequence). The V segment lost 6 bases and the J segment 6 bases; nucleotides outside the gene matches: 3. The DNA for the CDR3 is TGTGCCAGCAGTCGACAGGGGTATGAAAAACTGTTTTTT. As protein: CASSRQGYEKLFF.

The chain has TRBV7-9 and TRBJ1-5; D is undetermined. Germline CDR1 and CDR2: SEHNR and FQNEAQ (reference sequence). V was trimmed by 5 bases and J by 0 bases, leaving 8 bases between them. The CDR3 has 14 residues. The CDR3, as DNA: TGTGCCAGCAGCCCAAATTATAGCAATCAGCCCCAGCATTTT. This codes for CASSPNYSNQPQHF.

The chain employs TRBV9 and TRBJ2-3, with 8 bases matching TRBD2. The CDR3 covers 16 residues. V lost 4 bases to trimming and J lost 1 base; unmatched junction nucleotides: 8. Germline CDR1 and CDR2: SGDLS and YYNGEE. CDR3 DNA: TGTGCCAGCAGCTCGCGCGGGCGGGGGGGCACAGATACGCAGTATTTT. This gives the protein CASSSRGRGGTDTQYF.

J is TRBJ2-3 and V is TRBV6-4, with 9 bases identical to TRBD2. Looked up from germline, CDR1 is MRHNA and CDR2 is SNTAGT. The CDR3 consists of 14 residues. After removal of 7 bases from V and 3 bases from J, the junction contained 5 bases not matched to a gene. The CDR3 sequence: CASTSGGPTDTQYF. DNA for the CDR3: TGTGCCAGCACCAGCGGGGGGCCTACAGATACGCAGTATTTT.

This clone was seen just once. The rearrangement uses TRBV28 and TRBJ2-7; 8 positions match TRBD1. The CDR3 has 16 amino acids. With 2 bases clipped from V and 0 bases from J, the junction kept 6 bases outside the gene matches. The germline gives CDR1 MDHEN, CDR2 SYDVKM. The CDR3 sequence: CASSLGTGRSSYEQYF. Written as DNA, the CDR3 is TGTGCCAGCAGTTTAGGGACAGGTCGGAGCTCCTACGAGCAGTACTTC.

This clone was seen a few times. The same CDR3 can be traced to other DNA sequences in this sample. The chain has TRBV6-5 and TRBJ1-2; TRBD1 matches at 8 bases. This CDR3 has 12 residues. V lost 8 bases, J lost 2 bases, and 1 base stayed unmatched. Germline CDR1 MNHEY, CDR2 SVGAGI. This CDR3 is CASWTGNYGYTF. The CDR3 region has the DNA TGTGCCAGCTGGACAGGGAACTATGGCTACACCTTC.